This TCR beta chain was identified during a study of blood T cell repertoires in COVID-19. In the study overall: Samples representing acute and convalescent COVID-19 were sourced from the United States, Italy and Spain.

This CDR3 is built from 16 residues. The germline CDR1 and CDR2 sequences are SEHNR and FQNEAQ (reference sequence). The J segment lost 3 bases and the V segment lost 5 bases, leaving 10 bases of the junction unmatched. Using immunoSEQ multiplex PCR, the repertoire was profiled, and TCRdb retains in-frame clones only, with some absent. In the table there are a few hundred thousand clones, roughly nine tenths of which are singletons. The clonotype was recovered from a man aged 35-49 years who had recovered from COVID-19. The chain uses TRBV7-9 and TRBJ1-2; 9 bases align to TRBD1. Sequenced: peripheral blood. The DNA for the CDR3 is TGTGCCAGCAGCCCTGACTCGGACAGGGGAGACTATGGCTACACCTTC. Its translation is CASSPDSDRGDYGYTF.